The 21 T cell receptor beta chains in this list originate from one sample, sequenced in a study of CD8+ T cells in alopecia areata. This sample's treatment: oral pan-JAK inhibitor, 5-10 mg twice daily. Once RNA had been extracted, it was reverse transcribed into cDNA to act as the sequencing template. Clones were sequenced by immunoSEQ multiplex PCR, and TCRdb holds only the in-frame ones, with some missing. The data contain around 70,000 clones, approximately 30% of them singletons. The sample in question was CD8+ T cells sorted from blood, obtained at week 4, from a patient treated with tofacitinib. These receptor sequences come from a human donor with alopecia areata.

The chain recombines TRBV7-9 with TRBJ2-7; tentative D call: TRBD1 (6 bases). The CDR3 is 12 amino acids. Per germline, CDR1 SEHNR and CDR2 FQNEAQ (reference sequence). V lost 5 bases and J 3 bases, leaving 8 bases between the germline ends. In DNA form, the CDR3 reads TGTGCCAGCAGCGGGGGCAGCTACGAGCAGTACTTC. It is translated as CASSGGSYEQYF.

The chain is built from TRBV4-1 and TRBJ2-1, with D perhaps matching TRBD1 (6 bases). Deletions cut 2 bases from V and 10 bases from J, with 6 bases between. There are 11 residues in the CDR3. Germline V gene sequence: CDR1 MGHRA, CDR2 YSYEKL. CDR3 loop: CASSQTGEQFF. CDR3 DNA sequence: TGCGCCAGCAGCCAAACAGGGGAGCAGTTCTTC.

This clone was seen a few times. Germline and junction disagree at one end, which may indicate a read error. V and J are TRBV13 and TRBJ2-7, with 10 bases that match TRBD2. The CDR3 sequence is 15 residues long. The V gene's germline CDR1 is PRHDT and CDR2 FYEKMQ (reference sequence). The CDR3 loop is CASSVGLAVTYEQYF. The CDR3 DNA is TGTGCCAGCAGCGTAGGACTAGCGGTAACCTACGAGCAGTACTTC.

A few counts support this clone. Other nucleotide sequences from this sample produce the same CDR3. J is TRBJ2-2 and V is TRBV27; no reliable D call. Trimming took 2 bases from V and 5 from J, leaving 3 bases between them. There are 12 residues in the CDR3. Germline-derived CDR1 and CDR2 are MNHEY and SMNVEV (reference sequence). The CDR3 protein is CASSLGTGELFF. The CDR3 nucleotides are TGTGCCAGCAGTTTAGGAACCGGGGAGCTGTTTTTT.

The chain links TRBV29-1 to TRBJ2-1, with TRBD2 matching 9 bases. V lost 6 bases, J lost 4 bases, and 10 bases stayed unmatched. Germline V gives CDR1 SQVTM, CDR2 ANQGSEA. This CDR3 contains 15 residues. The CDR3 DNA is TGCAGCGTGGGTTCGGGACTAGCAGTATACAATGAGCAGTTCTTC. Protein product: CSVGSGLAVYNEQFF.

CDR3 region: CASSLGYNTEAFF. The CDR3 DNA is TGTGCCAGCAGCTTGGGTTACAACACTGAAGCTTTCTTT. The gene calls are TRBV7-9 and TRBJ1-1; D gene uncertain. CDR3 size: 13 residues. The V gene lost 3 bases and the J gene lost 2 bases, with 7 bases spanning the gap. Germline lookup yields CDR1 SEHNR and CDR2 FQNEAQ (reference sequence).

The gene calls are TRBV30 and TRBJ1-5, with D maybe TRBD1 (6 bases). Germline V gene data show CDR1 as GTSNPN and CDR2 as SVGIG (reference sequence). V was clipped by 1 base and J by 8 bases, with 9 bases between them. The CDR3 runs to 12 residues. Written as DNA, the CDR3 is TGTGCCTGGAGTGAGGGGGTCGAGCCCCAGCATTTT. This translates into CAWSEGVEPQHF.

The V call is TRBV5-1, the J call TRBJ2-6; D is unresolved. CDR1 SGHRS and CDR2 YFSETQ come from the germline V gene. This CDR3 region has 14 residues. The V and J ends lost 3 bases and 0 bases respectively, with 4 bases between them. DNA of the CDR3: TGCGCCAGCAGCTGGAACTCTGGGGCCAACGTCCTGACTTTC. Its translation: CASSWNSGANVLTF.

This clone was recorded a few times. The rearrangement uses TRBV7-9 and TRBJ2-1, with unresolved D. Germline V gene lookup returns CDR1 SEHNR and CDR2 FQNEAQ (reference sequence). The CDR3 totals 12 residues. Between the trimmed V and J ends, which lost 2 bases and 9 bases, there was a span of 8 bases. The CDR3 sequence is CASSLYSGEQFF. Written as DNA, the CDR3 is TGTGCCAGCAGCTTATACTCGGGTGAGCAGTTCTTC.

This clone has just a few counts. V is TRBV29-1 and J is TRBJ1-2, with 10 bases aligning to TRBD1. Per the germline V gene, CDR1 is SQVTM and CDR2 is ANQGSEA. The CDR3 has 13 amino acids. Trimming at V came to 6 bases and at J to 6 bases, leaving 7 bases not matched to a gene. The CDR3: CSVGQGPADGYTF. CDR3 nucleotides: TGCAGCGTGGGACAGGGGCCTGCCGATGGCTACACCTTC.

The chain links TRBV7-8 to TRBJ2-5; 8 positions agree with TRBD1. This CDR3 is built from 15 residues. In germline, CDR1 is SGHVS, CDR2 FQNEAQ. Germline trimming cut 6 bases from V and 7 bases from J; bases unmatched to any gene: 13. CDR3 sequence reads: CASRFNLGTGGTQYF. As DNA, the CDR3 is TGTGCCAGCAGGTTCAACCTCGGGACAGGTGGGACCCAGTACTTC.

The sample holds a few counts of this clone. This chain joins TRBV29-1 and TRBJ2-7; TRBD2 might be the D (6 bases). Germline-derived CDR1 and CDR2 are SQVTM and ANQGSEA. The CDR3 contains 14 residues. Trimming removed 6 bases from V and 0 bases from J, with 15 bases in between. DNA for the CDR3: TGCAGCGTCTACCTAGCGTTAATCTCCTACGAGCAGTACTTC. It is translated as CSVYLALISYEQYF.

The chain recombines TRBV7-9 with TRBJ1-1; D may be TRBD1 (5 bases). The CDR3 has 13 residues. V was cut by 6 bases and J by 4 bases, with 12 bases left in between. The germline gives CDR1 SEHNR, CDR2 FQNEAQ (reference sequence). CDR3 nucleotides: TGTGCCAGCAGACCCAGGGTTGGCACTGAAGCTTTCTTT. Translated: CASRPRVGTEAFF.

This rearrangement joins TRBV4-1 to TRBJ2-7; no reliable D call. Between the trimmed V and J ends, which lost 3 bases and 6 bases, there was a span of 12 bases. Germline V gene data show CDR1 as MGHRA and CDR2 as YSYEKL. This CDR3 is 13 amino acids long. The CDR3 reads CASSHPDGTEQYF. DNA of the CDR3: TGCGCCAGCAGCCACCCGGACGGCACCGAGCAGTACTTC.

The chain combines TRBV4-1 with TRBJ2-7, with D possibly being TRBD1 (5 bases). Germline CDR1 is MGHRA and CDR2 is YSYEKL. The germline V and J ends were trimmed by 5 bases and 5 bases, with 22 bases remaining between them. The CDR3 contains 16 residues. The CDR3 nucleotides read TGCGCCAGCAGCGGGGTGTTGGGCAGGGCCGGCGACGAGCAGTACTTC. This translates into CASSGVLGRAGDEQYF.

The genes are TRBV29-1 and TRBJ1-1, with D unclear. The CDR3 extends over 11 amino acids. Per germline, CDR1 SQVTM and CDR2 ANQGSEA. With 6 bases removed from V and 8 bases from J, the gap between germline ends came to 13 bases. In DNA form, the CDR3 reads TGCAGCGTGCTAAAAGGGAGGGAAGCTTTCTTT. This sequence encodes CSVLKGREAFF.

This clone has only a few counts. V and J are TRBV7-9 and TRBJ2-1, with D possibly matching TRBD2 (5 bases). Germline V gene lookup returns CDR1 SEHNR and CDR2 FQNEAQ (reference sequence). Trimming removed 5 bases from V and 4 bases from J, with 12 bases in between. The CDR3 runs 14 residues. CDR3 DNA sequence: TGTGCCAGCAGCCCCCGAGGACTGTACAATGAGCAGTTCTTC. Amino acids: CASSPRGLYNEQFF. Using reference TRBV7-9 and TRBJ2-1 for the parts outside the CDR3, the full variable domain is DTGVSQNPRHKITKRGQNVTFRCDPISEHNRLYWYRQTLGQGPEFLTYFQNEAQLEKSRLLSDRFSAERPKGSFSTLEIQRTEQGDSAMYLCASSPRGLYNEQFFGPGTRLTVL.

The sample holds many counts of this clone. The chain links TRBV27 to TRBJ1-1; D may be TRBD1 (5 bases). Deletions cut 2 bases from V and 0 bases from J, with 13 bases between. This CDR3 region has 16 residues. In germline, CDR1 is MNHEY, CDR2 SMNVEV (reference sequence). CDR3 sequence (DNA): TGTGCCAGCAGTTTAAAGCGGGGGTTCATGAACACTGAAGCTTTCTTT. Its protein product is CASSLKRGFMNTEAFF.

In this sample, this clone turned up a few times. The CDR3 sequence: CASSPATGGRKETQYF. The CDR3 DNA reads TGTGCCAGCTCACCGGCAACAGGGGGACGGAAAGAGACCCAGTACTTC. This chain links TRBV18 with TRBJ2-5, with 8 bases matching TRBD1. The V and J ends lost 3 bases and 3 bases, in that order; junction bases with no gene match: 9. Germline CDR1 and CDR2: KGHSH and LQKENI. This CDR3 region has 16 residues.

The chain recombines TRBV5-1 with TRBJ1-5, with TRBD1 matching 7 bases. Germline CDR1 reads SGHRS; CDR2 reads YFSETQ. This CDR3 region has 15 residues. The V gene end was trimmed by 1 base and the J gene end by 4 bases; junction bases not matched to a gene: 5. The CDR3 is CASSLTGQTNQPQHF. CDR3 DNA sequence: TGCGCCAGCAGCTTGACGGGACAGACAAATCAGCCCCAGCATTTT.

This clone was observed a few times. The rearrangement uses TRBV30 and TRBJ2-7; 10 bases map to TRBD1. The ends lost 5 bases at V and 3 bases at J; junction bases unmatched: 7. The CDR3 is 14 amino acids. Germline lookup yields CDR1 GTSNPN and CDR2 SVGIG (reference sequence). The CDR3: CAWGAGTGDYEQYF. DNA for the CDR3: TGTGCCTGGGGCGCCGGGACAGGGGACTACGAGCAGTACTTC.